Detailed here is one T cell receptor (beta chain). Its antigen is still unknown. Germline assignment: CDR1 MNHEY and CDR2 SVGEGT. The trim removed 6 bases at V and 0 bases at J, leaving 7 bases unmatched. The CDR3 has 16 residues. The data stem from a study of T cell repertoires in cytomegalovirus infection. Study in general: Epitope selection comprised recently identified HLA-C-restricted CMV epitopes and well-studied HLA-B-restricted CMV epitopes. CMV infection and matching HLA type were both indicated by public TCR beta signatures. Study observations and caveats: Cumulative frequency (of public TCR beta family members) identified carriers of CMV plus the relevant HLA. HLA-C-restricted, CMV-specific TCR beta clonotypes were dominant ex vivo.

Each CDR3 protein gets one entry after TCRdb re-called the reads with MiXCR. The repertoire holds 700,000 to 950,000 distinct CDR3 sequences, with around a third as singletons. Sequenced here: cultured CD8+ T cells from PBMCs, sampled from culture after CMV antigen stimulation. This TCR came from a human donor in good health (CMV status not recorded). Some clones in this sample may be carry-over from other donors' samples. The genes are TRBV6-2 or TRBV6-3 and TRBJ2-2; 7 bases line up with TRBD1. CDR3 residues: CASSTGTDANTGELFF. In DNA, the CDR3 is TGTGCCAGCAGCACCGGGACAGACGCGAACACCGGGGAGCTGTTTTTT.